This T cell receptor beta chain was obtained from a study of CD8+ T cells in alopecia areata. Overall study: Twice daily, treated patients received 5 to 10 mg of oral tofacitinib. The study, taken as a whole, reports: Clarity of TCR sharing across patients fell short of that in mice, possibly HLA-related.

Remarks on this clone: Its antigen is unknown.

The authors extracted RNA and reverse transcribed it into cDNA as the sequencing template. Assay used: immunoSEQ multiplex PCR; TCRdb lists only in-frame clones, some missing. The sample carries 150,000 or so clones, about 87% recorded once. The sorting of PBMCs gave CD4+ and CD8+ T cells. The V gene lost 0 bases and the J gene lost 3 bases, with 12 bases spanning the gap. The CDR3 spans 14 residues. The V gene's germline CDR1 is GTSNPN and CDR2 SVGIG (reference sequence). The J gene is TRBJ2-7, the V gene TRBV30; the D call may be TRBD1 or TRBD2 (6 bases each). This receptor was taken from a human donor with alopecia areata. The sample consisted of CD8+ T cells sorted from blood, taken at week 0. CDR3 nucleotide sequence: TGTGCCTGGAGTGTATTTGGGGGGCTCTACGAGCAGTACTTC. This translates into CAWSVFGGLYEQYF.